This T cell receptor (beta chain) was found in a study of blood T cell repertoires in COVID-19. Study information: Whether acute or convalescent, the COVID-19 samples came from the United States, Italy and Spain.

Only in-frame clones appear in the TCRdb table, and some are missing; sequencing was by immunoSEQ multiplex PCR. The profile shows about 200,000 clones, more than 70% of them singletons. The CDR3 is 14 residues long. Trimming pared 2 bases from V and 4 bases from J, leaving 11 bases between. The germline gives CDR1 MNHEY, CDR2 SMNVEV (reference sequence). The receptor was isolated from a man between 35 and 55 years old with active or convalescent COVID-19. The specimen was peripheral blood. The chain combines TRBV27 with TRBJ1-2, with D possibly being TRBD1 (6 bases). CDR3 sequence: CASSLQGMGYGYTF. In DNA, the CDR3 is TGTGCCAGCAGTTTACAGGGGATGGGCTATGGCTACACCTTC.